Sequencing of this T cell receptor beta chain was carried out in a study of T cell repertoires in cytomegalovirus infection. Study-level findings and limits: What dominated the ex vivo response were HLA-C-restricted CMV-specific TCR beta clonotypes.

TCRdb processed the reads anew with MiXCR; each CDR3 protein has one entry. Seen here are roughly 120,000 distinct CDR3 sequences, more than 30% observed once, and the top ten hold approximately 41%. Only a few counts were recorded for this clonotype. Its antigen remains unknown. Trimming took off 0 bases at V and 12 bases at J, with 9 bases between the two ends. This CDR3 has 11 amino acids. Germline-derived CDR1 and CDR2 are SGDLS and YYNGEE. The sample in question was CD8+ T cells from cultured PBMCs, obtained from culture after CMV antigen stimulation. The gene calls are TRBV9 and TRBJ1-2; D remains unclear. The receptor comes from a human donor in good health (CMV status not recorded). Some clones in this sample may be carry-over from other donors' samples. The CDR3, as DNA: TGTGCCAGCAGCGTAGTTGGGGAGAACACCTTC. Translated, it gives CASSVVGENTF.